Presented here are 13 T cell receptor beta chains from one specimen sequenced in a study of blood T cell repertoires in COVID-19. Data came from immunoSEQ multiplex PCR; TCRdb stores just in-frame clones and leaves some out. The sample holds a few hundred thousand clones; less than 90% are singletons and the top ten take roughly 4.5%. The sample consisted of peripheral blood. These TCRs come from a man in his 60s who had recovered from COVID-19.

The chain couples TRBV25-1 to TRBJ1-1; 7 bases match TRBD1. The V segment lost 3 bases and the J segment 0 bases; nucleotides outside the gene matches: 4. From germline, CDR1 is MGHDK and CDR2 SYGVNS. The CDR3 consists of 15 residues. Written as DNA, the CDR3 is TGTGCCAGCAGTGACAAGGGACAGATGAACACTGAAGCTTTCTTT. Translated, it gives CASSDKGQMNTEAFF.

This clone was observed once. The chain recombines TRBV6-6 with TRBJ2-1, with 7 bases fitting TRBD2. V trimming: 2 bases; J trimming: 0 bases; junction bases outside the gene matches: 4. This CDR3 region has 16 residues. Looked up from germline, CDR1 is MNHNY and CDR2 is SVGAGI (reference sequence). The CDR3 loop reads CASSYERGSSYNEQFF. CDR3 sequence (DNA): TGTGCCAGCAGTTACGAACGCGGGAGCTCCTACAATGAGCAGTTCTTC.

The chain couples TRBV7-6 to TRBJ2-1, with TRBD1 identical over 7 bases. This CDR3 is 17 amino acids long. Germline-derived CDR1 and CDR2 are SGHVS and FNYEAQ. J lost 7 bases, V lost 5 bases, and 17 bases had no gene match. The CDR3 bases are TGTGCCAGCAGCCCCCGAGTCGGCCAGGGGGTTCCTAATGAGCAGTTCTTC. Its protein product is CASSPRVGQGVPNEQFF. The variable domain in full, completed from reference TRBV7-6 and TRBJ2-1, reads GAGVSQSPRYKVTKRGQDVALRCDPISGHVSLYWYRQALGQGPEFLTYFNYEAQQDKSGLPNDRFSAERPEGSISTLTIQRTEQRDSAMYRCASSPRVGQGVPNEQFFGPGTRLTVL.

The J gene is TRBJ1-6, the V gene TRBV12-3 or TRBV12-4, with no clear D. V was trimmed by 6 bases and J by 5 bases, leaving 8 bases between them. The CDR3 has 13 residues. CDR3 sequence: CASRNNDNSPLHF. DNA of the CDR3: TGTGCCAGCAGGAACAACGATAATTCACCCCTCCACTTT.

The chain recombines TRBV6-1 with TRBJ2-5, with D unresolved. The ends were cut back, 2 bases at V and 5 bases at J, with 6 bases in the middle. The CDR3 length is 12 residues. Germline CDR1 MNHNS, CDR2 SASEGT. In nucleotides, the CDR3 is TGTGCCAGCAGTGAATCCCGGGAGACCCAGTACTTC. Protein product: CASSESRETQYF.

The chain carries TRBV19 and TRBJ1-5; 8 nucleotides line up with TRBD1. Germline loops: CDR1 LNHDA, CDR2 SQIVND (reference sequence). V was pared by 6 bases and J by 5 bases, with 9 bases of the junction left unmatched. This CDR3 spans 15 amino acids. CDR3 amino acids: CASRDRAGGYQPQHF. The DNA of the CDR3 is TGTGCCAGTAGGGACAGGGCAGGGGGGTATCAGCCCCAGCATTTT.

DNA for the CDR3: TGTGCCAGCAGCCAAGCAGGGATCTTAGATACGCAGTATTTT. Translation: CASSQAGILDTQYF. V is TRBV3-1 (or the pseudogene TRBV3-2) and J is TRBJ2-3; perhaps TRBD1 as D (5 bases). V lost 1 base and J 5 bases, leaving 10 bases between the germline ends. The germline CDR1 and CDR2 sequences are LGHDT and YNNKEL (reference sequence). This CDR3 region has 14 residues.

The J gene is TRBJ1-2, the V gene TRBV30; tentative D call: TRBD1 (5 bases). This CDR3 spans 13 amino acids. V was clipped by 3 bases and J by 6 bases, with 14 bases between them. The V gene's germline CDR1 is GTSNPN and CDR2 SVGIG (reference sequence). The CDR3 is CAWSPDRGDGYTF. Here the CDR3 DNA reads TGTGCCTGGAGCCCAGATCGGGGGGATGGCTACACCTTC.

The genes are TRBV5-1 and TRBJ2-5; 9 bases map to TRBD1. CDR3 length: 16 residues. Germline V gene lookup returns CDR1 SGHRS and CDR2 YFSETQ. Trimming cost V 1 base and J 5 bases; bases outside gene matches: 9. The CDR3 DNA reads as TGCGCCAGCAGCTTGCGTGGGGACAGGGTCGTGGAGACCCAGTACTTC. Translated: CASSLRGDRVVETQYF.

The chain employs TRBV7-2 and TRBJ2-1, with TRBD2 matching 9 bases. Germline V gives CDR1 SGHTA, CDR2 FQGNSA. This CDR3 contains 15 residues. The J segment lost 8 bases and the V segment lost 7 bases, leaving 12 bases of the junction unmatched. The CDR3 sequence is CASTAGTSRSHEQFF. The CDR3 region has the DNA TGTGCCAGCACCGCCGGGACTAGCCGGTCTCATGAGCAGTTCTTC.

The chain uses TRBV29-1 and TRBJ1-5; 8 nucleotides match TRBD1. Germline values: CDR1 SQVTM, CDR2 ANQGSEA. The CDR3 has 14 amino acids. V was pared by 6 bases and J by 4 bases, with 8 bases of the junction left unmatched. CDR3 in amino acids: CSVQTGVGNQPQHF. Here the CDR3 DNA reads TGCAGCGTCCAGACAGGGGTCGGGAATCAGCCCCAGCATTTT. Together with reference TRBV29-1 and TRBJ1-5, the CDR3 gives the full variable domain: SAVISQKPSRDICQRGTSLTIQCQVDSQVTMMFWYRQQPGQSLTLIATANQGSEATYESGFVIDKFPISRPNLTFSTLTVSNMSPEDSSIYLCSVQTGVGNQPQHFGDGTRLSIL.

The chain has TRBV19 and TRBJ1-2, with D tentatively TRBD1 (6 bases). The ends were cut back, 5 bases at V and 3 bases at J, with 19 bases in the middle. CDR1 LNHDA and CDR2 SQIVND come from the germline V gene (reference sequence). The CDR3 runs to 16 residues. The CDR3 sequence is CASSDYRDKGDYGYTF. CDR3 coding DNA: TGTGCCAGTAGTGACTACCGGGACAAGGGGGACTATGGCTACACCTTC.

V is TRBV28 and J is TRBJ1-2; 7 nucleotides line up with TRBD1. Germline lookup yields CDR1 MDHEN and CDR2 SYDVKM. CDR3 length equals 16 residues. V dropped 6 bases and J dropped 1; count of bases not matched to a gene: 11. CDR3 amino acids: CASSQRPGQLNYGYTF. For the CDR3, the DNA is TGTGCCAGCAGCCAACGTCCGGGACAGCTTAACTATGGCTACACCTTC.